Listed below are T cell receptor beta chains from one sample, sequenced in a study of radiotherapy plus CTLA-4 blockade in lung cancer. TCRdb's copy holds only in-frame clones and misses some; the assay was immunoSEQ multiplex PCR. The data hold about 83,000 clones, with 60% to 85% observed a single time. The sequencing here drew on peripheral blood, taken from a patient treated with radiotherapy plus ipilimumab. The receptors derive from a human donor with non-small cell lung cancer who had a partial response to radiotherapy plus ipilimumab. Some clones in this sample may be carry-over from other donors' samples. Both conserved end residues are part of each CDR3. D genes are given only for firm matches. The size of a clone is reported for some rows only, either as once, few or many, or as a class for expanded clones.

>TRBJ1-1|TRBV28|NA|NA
TGTGCCAGCAGTTCGGTCTACACTGAAGCTTTCTTT
CASSSVYTEAFF
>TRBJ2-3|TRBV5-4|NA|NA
TGTGCCAGCAGCTTGGTTTCTACCGGGCAGTATTTT
CASSLVSTGQYF
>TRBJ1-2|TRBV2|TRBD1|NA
TGTGCCAGCAGTGAAGGTCGGACAGGGGACTATGGCTACACCTTC
CASSEGRTGDYGYTF
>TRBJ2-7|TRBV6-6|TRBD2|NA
TGTGCCAGCGCGAGACTAGCACTATCCTACGAGCAGTACTTC
CASARLALSYEQYF
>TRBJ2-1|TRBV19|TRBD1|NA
TGTGCCAGTGCTACAGGGGGCGCAAGTGATGAGCAGTTCTTC
CASATGGASDEQFF
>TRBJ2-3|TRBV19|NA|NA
TGTGCCAGTAGTATAGATCCGGGGGCAGATACGCAGTATTTT
CASSIDPGADTQYF
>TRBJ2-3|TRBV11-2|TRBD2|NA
TGTGCCAGCAGCTTAGATAGGGTTAGCGGGACCACAGATACGCAGTATTTT
CASSLDRVSGTTDTQYF
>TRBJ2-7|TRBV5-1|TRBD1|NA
TGCGCCAGCAGCTGGGGATTTCGGGACAGACCCTACGAGCAGTACTTC
CASSWGFRDRPYEQYF
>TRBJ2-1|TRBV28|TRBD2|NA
TGTGCCAGCAGGGGCGGACTAGCGGGAGCGGGGAATGAGCAGTTCTTC
CASRGGLAGAGNEQFF
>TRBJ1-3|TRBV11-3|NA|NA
TGTGCCAGCAGCTTAGGAGGGTTCTCTGGAAACACCATATATTTT
CASSLGGFSGNTIYF
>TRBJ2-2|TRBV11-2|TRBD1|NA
TGTGCCAGCAGCCCGGGACAGGTCACTGTAAACACCGGGGAGCTGTTTTTT
CASSPGQVTVNTGELFF
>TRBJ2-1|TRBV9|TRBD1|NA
TGTGCCAGCAGCGGGGTGGGGACAGGGACATACAATGAGCAGTTCTTC
CASSGVGTGTYNEQFF
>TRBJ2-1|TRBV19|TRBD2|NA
TGTGCCAGTAGTCGACTAGCGGGGAGCTCCTACAATGAGCAGTTCTTC
CASSRLAGSSYNEQFF
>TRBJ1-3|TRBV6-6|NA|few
TGTGCCAGCAGTTACTTCGGAGACTCTGGAAACACCATATATTTT
CASSYFGDSGNTIYF
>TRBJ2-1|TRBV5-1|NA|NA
TGCGCCAGCAGCTTTACGGGGACTCCCGGAGAGCAGTTCTTC
CASSFTGTPGEQFF
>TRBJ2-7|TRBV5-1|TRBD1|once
TGCGCCAGCAGCCCGGGACAGAACTTAGAGGAGTACTTC
CASSPGQNLEEYF
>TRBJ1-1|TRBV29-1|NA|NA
TGCAGCGTGCGGGGGGGTTTCCTGAACACTGAAGCTTTCTTT
CSVRGGFLNTEAFF
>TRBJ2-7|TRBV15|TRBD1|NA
TGTGCCACCGATTGGAGGACAGGGACCCTCACCTACGAGCAGTACTTC
CATDWRTGTLTYEQYF
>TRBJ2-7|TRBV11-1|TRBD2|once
TGTGCCAGCAGCTTAGATGGGACTAGCGGAGCAAACTACGAGCAGTACTTC
CASSLDGTSGANYEQYF
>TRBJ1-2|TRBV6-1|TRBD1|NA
TGTGCCAGCCGAACAGGGGGCTATGGCTACACCTTC
CASRTGGYGYTF
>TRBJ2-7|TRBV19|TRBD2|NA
TGTGCCAGTAGTATGGGACTACAGAACTACGTTGAGCAGTACTTC
CASSMGLQNYVEQYF
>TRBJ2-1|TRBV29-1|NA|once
TGCAGCGTCCGGGTTCCTTCGCGTGAGCAGTTCTTC
CSVRVPSREQFF
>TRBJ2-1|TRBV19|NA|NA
TGTGCCAGTAGTATAGTCGTCGGTAGAGGCGCCTACAATGAGCAGTTCTTC
CASSIVVGRGAYNEQFF
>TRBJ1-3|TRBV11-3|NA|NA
TGTGCCAGCAGCTTTGAGGGAGGATCCTTTTTGTGGAACACCATATATTTT
CASSFEGGSFLWNTIYF
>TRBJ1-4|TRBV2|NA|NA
TGTGCCAGCAGTACCAGACAGGCAACTAATGAAAAACTGTTTTTT
CASSTRQATNEKLFF
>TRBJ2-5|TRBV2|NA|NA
TGTGCCAGCTGTCGGGACAACCAAGAGACCCAGTACTTC
CASCRDNQETQYF
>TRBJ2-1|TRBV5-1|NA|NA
TGCGCCAGCAGGTTCGGGGAAGCCTACAATGAGCAGTTCTTC
CASRFGEAYNEQFF
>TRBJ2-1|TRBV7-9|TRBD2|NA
TGTGCCAGCAGCCCGCCCCGGGGGGTAGGGCGCAATGAGCAGTTCTTC
CASSPPRGVGRNEQFF
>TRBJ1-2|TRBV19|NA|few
TGTGCCAGTTCGACAGGTATTTCTTCCTATGGCTACACCTTC
CASSTGISSYGYTF
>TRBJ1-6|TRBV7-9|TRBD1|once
TGTGCCAGCAGCTTAGTCACAGGGGGATTTTCACCCCTCCACTTT
CASSLVTGGFSPLHF
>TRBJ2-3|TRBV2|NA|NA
TGTGCCAGCAGCGGGGAATTTGCTAGCACAGATACGCAGTATTTT
CASSGEFASTDTQYF
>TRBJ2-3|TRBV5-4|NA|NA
TGTGCCAGCAGCTTAGGGGGGGTTACAGATACGCAGTATTTT
CASSLGGVTDTQYF
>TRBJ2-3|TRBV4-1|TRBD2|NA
TGCGCCAGCAGCCAGCCCGGACTAGCGGCGACAGATACGCAGTATTTT
CASSQPGLAATDTQYF
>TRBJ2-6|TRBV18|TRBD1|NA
TGTGCCAGCTCAGGGAACAGGGGAGCTGGGGCCAACGTCCTGACTTTC
CASSGNRGAGANVLTF
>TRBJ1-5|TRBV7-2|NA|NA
TGTGCCAGCAGCTTAGGAGGGTATAGCAATCAGCCCCAGCATTTT
CASSLGGYSNQPQHF
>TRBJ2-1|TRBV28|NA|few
TGTGCCAGCACCAGGGGTGGTGAGCAGTTCTTC
CASTRGGEQFF
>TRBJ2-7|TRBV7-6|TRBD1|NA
TGTGCCAGCAGCTTAAGTCGGTCCGGAAGGACAGGGATCTACGAGCAGTACTTC
CASSLSRSGRTGIYEQYF
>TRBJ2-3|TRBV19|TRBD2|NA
TGTGCCAGTACCCGTAGGACTAGCGGAAGCACAGATACGCAGTATTTT
CASTRRTSGSTDTQYF
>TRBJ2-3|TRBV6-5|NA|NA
TGTGCCAGCACAGGGGGGACCACAGATACGCAGTATTTT
CASTGGTTDTQYF
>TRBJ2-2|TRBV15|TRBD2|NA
TGTGCCACCAGCAGAGGGGGACTAGGGCTAGCGGGACGGGCCGGGGAGCTGTTTTTT
CATSRGGLGLAGRAGELFF
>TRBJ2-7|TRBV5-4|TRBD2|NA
TGTGCCAGCAGCTTGTCTAGCGGACGTTTTGGGGAGCAGTACTTC
CASSLSSGRFGEQYF
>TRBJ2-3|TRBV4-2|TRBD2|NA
TGTGCCAGCAGCCCGAGGGGCGGGAGCGGGGTGGATACGCAGTATTTT
CASSPRGGSGVDTQYF
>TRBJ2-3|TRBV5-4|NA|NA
TGTGCCAGCAGCTTGGGAGTCCGACAGGCAGATACGCAGTATTTT
CASSLGVRQADTQYF
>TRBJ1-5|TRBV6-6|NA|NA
TGTGCCAGCAGCCTACAGGGTACGAATCAGCCCCAGCATTTT
CASSLQGTNQPQHF
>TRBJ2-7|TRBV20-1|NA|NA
TGCAGTGCTAGTATTCTCTACGAGCAGTACTTC
CSASILYEQYF
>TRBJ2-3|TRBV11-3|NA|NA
TGTGCCAGCAGCCCAGGGACAGATACGCAGTATTTT
CASSPGTDTQYF
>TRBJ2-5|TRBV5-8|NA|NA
TGTGCCAGCAGTATAGGGACTGTAGGGAGAGAGACCCAGTACTTC
CASSIGTVGRETQYF
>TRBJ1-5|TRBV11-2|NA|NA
TGTGCCAGCAGCCCCCCAGGTTCAAGCAATCAGCCCCAGCATTTT
CASSPPGSSNQPQHF
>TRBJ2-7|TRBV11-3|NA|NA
TGTGCCAGCAGCTTACAGGGGTTAGTCTCCTACGAGCAGTACTTC
CASSLQGLVSYEQYF